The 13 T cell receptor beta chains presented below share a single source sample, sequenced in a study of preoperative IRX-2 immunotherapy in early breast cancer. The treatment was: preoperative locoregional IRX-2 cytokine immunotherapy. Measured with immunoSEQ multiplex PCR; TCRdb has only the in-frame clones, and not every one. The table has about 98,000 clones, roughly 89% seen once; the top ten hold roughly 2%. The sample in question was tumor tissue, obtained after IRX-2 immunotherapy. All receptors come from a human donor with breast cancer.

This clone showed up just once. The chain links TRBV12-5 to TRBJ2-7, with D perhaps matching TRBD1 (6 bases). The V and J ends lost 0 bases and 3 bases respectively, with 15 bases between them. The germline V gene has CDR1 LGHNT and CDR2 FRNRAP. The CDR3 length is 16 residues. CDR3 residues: CASGLVIRGASYEQYF. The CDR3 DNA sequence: TGTGCTAGTGGTTTGGTGATCAGGGGCGCGAGCTACGAGCAGTACTTC. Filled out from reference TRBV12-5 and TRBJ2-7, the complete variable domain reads DARVTQTPRHKVTEMGQEVTMRCQPILGHNTVFWYRQTMMQGLELLAYFRNRAPLDDSGMPKDRFSAEMPDATLATLKIQPSEPRDSAVYFCASGLVIRGASYEQYFGPGTRLTVT.

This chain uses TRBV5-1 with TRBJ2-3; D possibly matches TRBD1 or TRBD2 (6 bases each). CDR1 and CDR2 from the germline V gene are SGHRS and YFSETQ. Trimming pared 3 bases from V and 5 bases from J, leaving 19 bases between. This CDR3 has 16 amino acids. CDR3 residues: CASSSLPRGQGDTQYF. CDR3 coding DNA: TGCGCCAGCAGCTCACTTCCCCGGGGGCAGGGAGATACGCAGTATTTT.

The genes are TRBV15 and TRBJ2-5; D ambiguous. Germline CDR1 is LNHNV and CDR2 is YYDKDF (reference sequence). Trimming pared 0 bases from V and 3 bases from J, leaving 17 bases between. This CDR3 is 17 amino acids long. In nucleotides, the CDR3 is TGTGCCACCAGCAGAGATCTGCCTAGTACGGGCGAAGAGACCCAGTACTTC. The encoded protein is CATSRDLPSTGEETQYF. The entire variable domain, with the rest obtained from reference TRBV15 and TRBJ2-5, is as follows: DAMVIQNPRYQVTQFGKPVTLSCSQTLNHNVMYWYQQKSSQAPKLLFHYYDKDFNNEADTPDNFQSRRPNTSFCFLDIRSPGLGDTAMYLCATSRDLPSTGEETQYFGPGTRLLVL.

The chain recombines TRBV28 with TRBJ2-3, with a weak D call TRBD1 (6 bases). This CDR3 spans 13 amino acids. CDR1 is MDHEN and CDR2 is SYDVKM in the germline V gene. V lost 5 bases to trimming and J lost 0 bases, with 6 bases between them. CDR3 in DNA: TGTGCCAGCAGTGACAGGAGCACAGATACGCAGTATTTT. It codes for CASSDRSTDTQYF.

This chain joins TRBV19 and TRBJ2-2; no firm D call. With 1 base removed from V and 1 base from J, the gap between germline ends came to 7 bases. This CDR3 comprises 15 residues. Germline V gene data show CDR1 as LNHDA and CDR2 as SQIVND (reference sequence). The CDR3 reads CASSIALGNTGELFF. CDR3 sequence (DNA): TGTGCCAGTAGTATAGCTTTGGGGAACACCGGGGAGCTGTTTTTT.

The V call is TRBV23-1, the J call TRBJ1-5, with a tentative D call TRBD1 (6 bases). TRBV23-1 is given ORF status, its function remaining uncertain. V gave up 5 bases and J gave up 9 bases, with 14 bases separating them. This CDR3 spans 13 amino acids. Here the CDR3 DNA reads TGCGCCAGCAGTTACCCAGGGGCGAGGCCCCAGCATTTT. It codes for CASSYPGARPQHF.

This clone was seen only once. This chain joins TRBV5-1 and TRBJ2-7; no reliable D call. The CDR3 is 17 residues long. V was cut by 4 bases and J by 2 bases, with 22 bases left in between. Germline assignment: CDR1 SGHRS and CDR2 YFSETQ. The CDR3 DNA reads TGCGCCAGCAGCATGCCCCCCGGGCAGGCAGAGCCCTACGAGCAGTACTTC. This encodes CASSMPPGQAEPYEQYF.

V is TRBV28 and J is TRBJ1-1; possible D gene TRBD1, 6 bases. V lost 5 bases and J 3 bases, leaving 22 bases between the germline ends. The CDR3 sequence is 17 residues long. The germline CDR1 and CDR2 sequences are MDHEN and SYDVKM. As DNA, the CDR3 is TGTGCCAGCAGTCCAGGAAATATTGGGGGGGCGCACACTGAAGCTTTCTTT. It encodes CASSPGNIGGAHTEAFF.

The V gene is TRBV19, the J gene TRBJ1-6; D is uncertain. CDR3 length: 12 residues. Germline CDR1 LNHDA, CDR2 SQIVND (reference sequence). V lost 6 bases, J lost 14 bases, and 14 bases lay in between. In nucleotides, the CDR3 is TGTGCCAGTAGCGATATGGGGAAAACCCTCCACTTT. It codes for CASSDMGKTLHF.

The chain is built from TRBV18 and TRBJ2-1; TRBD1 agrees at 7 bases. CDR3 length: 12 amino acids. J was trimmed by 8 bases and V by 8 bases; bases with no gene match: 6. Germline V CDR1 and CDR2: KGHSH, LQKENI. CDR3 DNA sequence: TGTGCCAGCCGAACAACAGGGGATGAGCAGTTCTTC. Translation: CASRTTGDEQFF. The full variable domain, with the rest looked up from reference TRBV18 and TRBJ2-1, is NAGVMQNPRHLVRRRGQEARLRCSPMKGHSHVYWYRQLPEEGLKFMVYLQKENIIDESGMPKERFSAEFPKEGPSILRIQQVVRGDSAAYFCASRTTGDEQFFGPGTRLTVL.

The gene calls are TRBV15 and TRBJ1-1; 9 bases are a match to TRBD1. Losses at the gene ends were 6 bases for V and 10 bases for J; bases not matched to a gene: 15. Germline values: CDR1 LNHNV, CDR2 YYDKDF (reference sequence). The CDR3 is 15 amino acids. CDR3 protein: CATSPLSTGGRGAFF. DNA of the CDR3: TGTGCCACCAGTCCCTTATCGACAGGGGGGCGCGGAGCTTTCTTT.

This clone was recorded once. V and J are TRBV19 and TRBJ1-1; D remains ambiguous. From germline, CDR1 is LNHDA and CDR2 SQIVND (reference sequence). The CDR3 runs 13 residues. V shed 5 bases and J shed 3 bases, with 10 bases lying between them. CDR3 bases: TGTGCCAGTAGTCTCGCCTTGGACACTGAAGCTTTCTTT. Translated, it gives CASSLALDTEAFF.

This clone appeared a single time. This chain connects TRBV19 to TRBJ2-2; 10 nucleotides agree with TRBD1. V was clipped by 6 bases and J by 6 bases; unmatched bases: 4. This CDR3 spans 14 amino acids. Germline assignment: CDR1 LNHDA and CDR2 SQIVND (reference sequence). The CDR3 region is CASRLGQGSGELFF. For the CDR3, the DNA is TGTGCCAGTAGACTGGGACAGGGGTCCGGGGAGCTGTTTTTT.